These 25 T cell receptor beta chains originate from one sample sequenced in a study of shared clonotypes between healthy human individuals. Repertoires were generated with immunoSEQ multiplex PCR, while TCRdb's copy carries only in-frame clones and drops some. This sample has over 2 million clones, with around 96% found just once. Positively selected for CCR7, the CD45RO-negative cells used as naive CD8 cells excluded terminally differentiated effector memory CD45RA+ cells. Source material: naive CD8+ T cells sorted from blood. Every receptor here comes from a young man in good health.

The V gene is TRBV27, the J gene TRBJ1-2; D remains unclear. The V gene lost 3 bases and the J gene lost 8 bases, with 16 bases spanning the gap. Germline lookup yields CDR1 MNHEY and CDR2 SMNVEV (reference sequence). The CDR3 is made up of 14 amino acids. The CDR3 region has the DNA TGTGCCAGCAGTTTCTTTGGCGGAGTTGGGGGCTACACCTTC. Translating gives CASSFFGGVGGYTF.

As regards this clone: This sample also contains other DNA sequences that code for the same CDR3. V usage is TRBV7-9 and J usage is TRBJ1-2; D possibly corresponds to TRBD1 (5 bases). Trimming removed 5 bases from V and 4 bases from J, with 11 bases in between. Germline V lookup: CDR1 SEHNR, CDR2 FQNEAQ (reference sequence). The CDR3 length is 13 residues. The CDR3: CASSPPGGYGYTF. Written as DNA, the CDR3 is TGTGCCAGCAGCCCGCCGGGGGGCTATGGCTACACCTTC.

The V gene is TRBV13, the J gene TRBJ2-3; D is unclear. This CDR3 region has 13 residues. The V end was cut by 9 bases, the J end by 6 bases, with 16 bases between. CDR1 PRHDT and CDR2 FYEKMQ come from the germline V gene (reference sequence). CDR3 DNA sequence: TGTGCCAGTCGGGTTAAGGGTACGGATACGCAGTATTTT. This sequence encodes CASRVKGTDTQYF. Full variable domain (outside the CDR3, taken from reference TRBV13 and TRBJ2-3): AAGVIQSPRHLIKEKRETATLKCYPIPRHDTVYWYQQGPGQDPQFLISFYEKMQSDKGSIPDRFSAQQFSDYHSELNMSSLELGDSALYFCASRVKGTDTQYFGPGTRLTVL.

This clone occurred a few times. The chain joins TRBV6-5 to TRBJ1-2; D gene ambiguous. Germline V gene lookup returns CDR1 MNHEY and CDR2 SVGAGI. V dropped 4 bases and J dropped 6 bases, with 9 bases sitting between them. The CDR3 loop spans 12 amino acids. The CDR3 DNA sequence: TGTGCCAGCAGTTCGTTGGCACATGGCTACACCTTC. Translated: CASSSLAHGYTF.

The chain employs TRBV7-3 and TRBJ2-3; TRBD2 matches at 7 bases. V was pared by 3 bases and J by 4 bases, with 7 bases of the junction left unmatched. The CDR3 length is 15 residues. The germline V gene encodes CDR1 SGHTA and CDR2 FQGTGA. The CDR3 is CASSFASGVSDTQYF. CDR3 sequence (DNA): TGTGCCAGCAGCTTTGCTAGCGGTGTCTCAGATACGCAGTATTTT.

The chain recombines TRBV29-1 with TRBJ2-1; the D gene is possibly TRBD1 (6 bases). Per the germline V gene, CDR1 is SQVTM and CDR2 is ANQGSEA. Trimming left V 7 bases short and J 5 bases short, with 15 bases between. The CDR3 has 13 residues. The CDR3 DNA reads TGCAGCGAACAGGGCTGGGACCACAATGAGCAGTTCTTC. It yields the protein CSEQGWDHNEQFF.

The chain employs TRBV19 and TRBJ1-4, with D uncertain. The CDR3 is 14 amino acids. Germline V lookup: CDR1 LNHDA, CDR2 SQIVND (reference sequence). V was trimmed by 3 bases and J by 8 bases, leaving 13 bases between them. In nucleotides, the CDR3 is TGTGCCAGTAGTATGTGGGGTTTCGGCGAAAAACTGTTTTTT. Translated, it gives CASSMWGFGEKLFF.

This clone has a handful of counts. The chain couples TRBV11-2 to TRBJ1-2; 7 positions agree with TRBD1. The V segment lost 5 bases and the J segment 7 bases; nucleotides outside the gene matches: 13. Per the germline V gene, CDR1 is SGHAT and CDR2 is FQNNGV. This CDR3 is built from 15 residues. This CDR3 reads CASSEPGTAVRGYTF. The CDR3 coding sequence is TGTGCCAGCAGCGAGCCCGGGACAGCAGTCCGTGGCTACACCTTC.

On this clone itself: This CDR3 is also generated by other DNA sequences in the sample. V gene TRBV29-1 combines with J gene TRBJ1-1, with 8 bases lining up with TRBD1. The trim removed 4 bases at V and 0 bases at J, leaving 1 base unmatched. The germline V gene has CDR1 SQVTM and CDR2 ANQGSEA. The CDR3 is made up of 13 amino acids. The DNA for the CDR3 is TGCAGCGTTGCAGGGGGCGTGAACACTGAAGCTTTCTTT. Its protein product is CSVAGGVNTEAFF.

The chain links TRBV7-9 to TRBJ2-1; D not resolved. The V and J ends lost 4 bases and 2 bases respectively, with 12 bases between them. This CDR3 is built from 15 residues. CDR1 is SEHNR and CDR2 is FQNEAQ in the germline V gene (reference sequence). CDR3 sequence reads: CASSSDLLTYNEQFF. CDR3 DNA sequence: TGTGCCAGCAGCTCGGACCTCCTGACCTACAATGAGCAGTTCTTC.

The rearrangement links TRBV9 to TRBJ2-2; D is unclear. The V gene lost 0 bases and the J gene lost 7 bases, with 13 bases spanning the gap. The CDR3 has 15 amino acids. The germline V gene has CDR1 SGDLS and CDR2 YYNGEE. CDR3 sequence (DNA): TGTGCCAGCAGCGTAGGTAGTGGGGTTGGCGGGGAGCTGTTTTTT. Encoded protein: CASSVGSGVGGELFF.

This sequence joins TRBV15 and TRBJ1-2; D is undetermined. The CDR3 spans 14 residues. V lost 5 bases to trimming and J lost 0 bases, with 10 bases between them. Germline assignment: CDR1 LNHNV and CDR2 YYDKDF (reference sequence). Written as DNA, the CDR3 is TGTGCCACCAGCGGACTCGGACCTAACTATGGCTACACCTTC. Amino acids: CATSGLGPNYGYTF.

About this clone: The same CDR3 is also encoded by other DNA sequences in this sample. The chain is built from TRBV28 and TRBJ2-7; possible D gene TRBD1, 6 bases. The CDR3 is 14 residues long. Trimming left V 5 bases short and J 2 bases short, with 13 bases between. CDR1 is MDHEN, CDR2 SYDVKM, per germline. The CDR3, as DNA: TGTGCCAGCAGTACAGCCGGGACAACCTACGAGCAGTACTTC. It specifies CASSTAGTTYEQYF. Full variable domain (rest looked up from reference TRBV28 and TRBJ2-7): DVKVTQSSRYLVKRTGEKVFLECVQDMDHENMFWYRQDPGLGLRLIYFSYDVKMKEKGDIPEGYSVSREKKERFSLILESASTNQTSMYLCASSTAGTTYEQYFGPGTRLTVT.

This chain connects TRBV4-3 to TRBJ2-1; no clear D gene. Trimming shortened V by 0 bases and J by 6 bases, and 12 bases separated the two germline ends. CDR1 and CDR2 from the germline V gene are LGHNA and YSLEER. This CDR3 contains 15 residues. Here the CDR3 DNA reads TGCGCCAGCAGCCAAGATATCGGCTACCCCAATGAGCAGTTCTTC. Protein product: CASSQDIGYPNEQFF.

V and J are TRBV2 and TRBJ2-7; 7 positions match TRBD2. V trimming: 7 bases; J trimming: 3 bases; junction bases outside the gene matches: 9. This CDR3 has 14 amino acids. Germline V gives CDR1 SNHLY, CDR2 FYNNEI. In nucleotides, the CDR3 is TGTGCCAGCATCCCGGGCCCGGGGGGCTACGAGCAGTACTTC. This codes for CASIPGPGGYEQYF.

This chain joins TRBV7-9 and TRBJ1-1, with a weak D call TRBD1 (6 bases). The CDR3 extends over 16 amino acids. Germline assignment: CDR1 SEHNR and CDR2 FQNEAQ (reference sequence). Trimming removed 4 bases at V and 1 base at J, with 16 bases between. The chain's CDR3 is CASSSDYRVPNTEAFF. The CDR3 DNA sequence: TGTGCCAGCAGCTCAGACTACAGGGTCCCGAACACTGAAGCTTTCTTT.

V is TRBV7-2 and J is TRBJ1-6, with D possibly being TRBD1 (5 bases). The CDR3 contains 17 residues. The V gene lost 1 base and the J gene lost 0 bases, with 10 bases spanning the gap. Germline CDR1 is SGHTA and CDR2 is FQGNSA. The CDR3 spells CASSLVRASSYNSPLHF. CDR3 DNA sequence: TGTGCCAGCAGCTTAGTCAGGGCGAGCTCCTATAATTCACCCCTCCACTTT. Using reference TRBV7-2 and TRBJ1-6 for the parts outside the CDR3, the full variable domain is GAGVSQSPSNKVTEKGKDVELRCDPISGHTALYWYRQSLGQGLEFLIYFQGNSAPDKSGLPSDRFSAERTGGSVSTLTIQRTQQEDSAVYLCASSLVRASSYNSPLHFGNGTRLTVT.

The chain has TRBV19 and TRBJ1-2; TRBD1 might be the D (5 bases). Germline CDR1 LNHDA, CDR2 SQIVND (reference sequence). The CDR3 has 13 residues. V shed 7 bases and J shed 3 bases, with 12 bases lying between them. The CDR3 DNA follows: TGTGCCAGTACCCTAAGAGGGGACTATGGCTACACCTTC. Protein: CASTLRGDYGYTF.

The chain employs TRBV7-2 and TRBJ2-5, with TRBD2 matching 9 bases. The DNA end is a closer match to TRBJ2-7, so the J assignment may be wrong. This CDR3 is 15 amino acids long. Germline assignment: CDR1 SGHTA and CDR2 FQGNSA. CDR3 coding DNA: TGTGCCAGCAGCCTGTTAGCGGGAGAGGCCTACGAGCAGTACTTC. Encoded protein: CASSLLAGEAYEQYF.

Of note for this clone: The junction does not match germline at one end; this may be a read error. This chain connects TRBV5-8 to TRBJ1-2; D call uncertain. The CDR3 contains 13 residues. Germline CDR1 SGHTS, CDR2 YDEGEE. DNA for the CDR3: TGTGCCAGCCGCTTTCCTGTGACCTATGGCTACACCTTC. Amino acid sequence: CASRFPVTYGYTF.

The J gene is TRBJ2-2, the V gene TRBV27, with D maybe TRBD2 (5 bases). V lost 4 bases to trimming and J lost 4 bases, with 10 bases between them. The germline V gene has CDR1 MNHEY and CDR2 SMNVEV (reference sequence). The CDR3 has 14 amino acids. The chain's CDR3 is CASSSQTITGELFF. The CDR3 DNA reads as TGTGCCAGCAGTTCTCAGACTATCACCGGGGAGCTGTTTTTT.

As to this clone: The same CDR3 arises from other DNA sequences in this sample as well. V usage is TRBV30 and J usage is TRBJ2-2, with D hard to call. Between the trimmed V and J ends, which lost 1 base and 1 base, there was a span of 4 bases. The CDR3 length is 13 residues. Germline V CDR1 and CDR2: GTSNPN, SVGIG (reference sequence). Here the CDR3 DNA reads TGTGCCTGGAGTGCCGGGAACACCGGGGAGCTGTTTTTT. This encodes CAWSAGNTGELFF.

J is TRBJ2-3 and V is TRBV4-3, with a weak D call TRBD2 (6 bases). Looked up from germline, CDR1 is LGHNA and CDR2 is YSLEER. V lost 0 bases and J 0 bases, leaving 16 bases between the germline ends. CDR3 length: 18 residues. The CDR3 bases are TGCGCCAGCAGCCAAGATGTTGGAGGGGCTACTAGCACAGATACGCAGTATTTT. Amino acid sequence: CASSQDVGGATSTDTQYF.

This clone was detected only once. The V call is TRBV11-2, the J call TRBJ2-7; possible D gene TRBD2, 6 bases. Trimming took off 5 bases at V and 0 bases at J, with 14 bases between the two ends. Germline V gene data show CDR1 as SGHAT and CDR2 as FQNNGV. The CDR3 extends over 15 amino acids. For the CDR3, the DNA is TGTGCCAGCAGCCCACATAGCGGAATCTCCTACGAGCAGTACTTC. This encodes CASSPHSGISYEQYF.

This clone has a single count. V gene TRBV7-2 combines with J gene TRBJ1-2, with D perhaps matching TRBD1 (5 bases). Trimming took 5 bases from V and 5 from J, leaving 6 bases between them. CDR1 is SGHTA and CDR2 is FQGNSA in the germline V gene. The CDR3 is 11 residues long. CDR3 nucleotide sequence: TGTGCCAGCAGCGCAGGGTATGGCTACACCTTC. Protein: CASSAGYGYTF.